These T cell receptor beta chains were read from a single sample in a study of cytomegalovirus exposure and HLA in healthy donors. Profiled with immunoSEQ multiplex PCR; TCRdb holds only in-frame clones, not every one. Among 150,000 to 250,000 clones listed, roughly four fifths were seen once. Sequencing input: PBMCs. Every receptor here comes from a man aged 30 to 45 in good health and CMV-seronegative. Both conserved end residues are part of each CDR3. A D gene is named only where the DNA matches it firmly. Some rows have no size entry. The others give once, few or many, or a class for an expanded clone.

j_call | v_call | clone_size | d_call | cdr3_aa | cdr3_nt
TRBJ2-2 | TRBV19 | - | - | CASMVASAGELFF | TGTGCCAGTATGGTAGCGTCGGCCGGGGAGCTGTTTTTT
TRBJ2-5 | TRBV6-6 | - | - | CASSPPSSRGTQYF | TGTGCCAGCAGTCCACCGTCGTCCAGGGGAACCCAGTACTTC
TRBJ2-1 | TRBV18 | - | - | CASSPPKSSYNEQFF | TGTGCCAGCTCACCCCCAAAGAGCTCCTACAATGAGCAGTTCTTC
TRBJ2-7 | TRBV11-2 | - | TRBD1 | CASSLPGTVSYEQYF | TGTGCCAGCAGCTTACCCGGGACAGTCTCCTACGAGCAGTACTTC
TRBJ2-7 | TRBV27 | - | TRBD1 | CASSWDRSSYEQYF | TGTGCCAGCAGTTGGGACAGAAGCTCCTACGAGCAGTACTTC
TRBJ1-4 | TRBV27 | - | TRBD1 | CASRPRRTGINEKLFF | TGTGCCAGCAGGCCAAGGAGGACAGGGATTAATGAAAAACTGTTTTTT
TRBJ1-5 | TRBV15 | few | - | CATSSEKPGVGGKGNQPQHF | TGTGCCACCAGCAGCGAAAAACCCGGGGTGGGAGGGAAGGGCAATCAGCCCCAGCATTTT
TRBJ2-1 | TRBV29-1 | - | TRBD1 | CSAAGTVKFNEQFF | TGCAGCGCCGCCGGGACAGTTAAATTCAATGAGCAGTTCTTC
TRBJ2-2 | TRBV9 | - | - | CASSVGLVGGELFF | TGTGCCAGCAGCGTAGGACTGGTTGGGGGGGAGCTGTTTTTT
TRBJ2-7 | TRBV6-5 | - | TRBD2 | CASSSRGEPGEQYF | TGTGCCAGCAGTTCCCGGGGGGAGCCGGGCGAGCAGTACTTC
TRBJ2-2 | TRBV5-6 | - | TRBD2 | CASSLGLAGAGELFF | TGTGCCAGCAGCCTGGGACTAGCGGGTGCCGGGGAGCTGTTTTTT
TRBJ2-2 | TRBV6-7 | - | TRBD2 | CARSGANTGELFF | TGTGCCAGGAGCGGGGCGAACACCGGGGAGCTGTTTTTT
TRBJ2-1 | TRBV7-3 | - | TRBD1 | CASSSYDRVNEQFF | TGTGCCAGCAGCTCTTATGACAGGGTCAATGAGCAGTTCTTC
TRBJ1-4 | TRBV7-9 | - | - | CASSPGGTAREKLFF | TGTGCCAGCAGCCCAGGCGGGACCGCCCGCGAAAAACTGTTTTTT
TRBJ1-1 | TRBV7-8 | - | - | CASSLILAGNTEAFF | TGTGCCAGCAGCTTAATTTTAGCGGGGAACACTGAAGCTTTCTTT
TRBJ2-2 | TRBV7-3 | - | TRBD2 | CASSPRSASGSGGELFF | TGTGCCAGCAGCCCCAGGAGTGCTAGCGGGAGTGGCGGGGAGCTGTTTTTT
TRBJ2-7 | TRBV23-1 | - | - | CAREGRGSYEQYF | TGCGCCAGAGAAGGGCGGGGCTCCTACGAGCAGTACTTC
TRBJ2-7 | TRBV27 | - | - | CASSRPGVSYEQYF | TGTGCCAGCAGCCGGCCCGGGGTCTCCTACGAGCAGTACTTC
TRBJ2-7 | TRBV5-1 | once | TRBD1 | CASSSGQGKPYEQYF | TGCGCCAGCAGCTCTGGACAGGGAAAACCCTACGAGCAGTACTTC
TRBJ2-7 | TRBV5-1 | - | TRBD2 | CASSITGTSGKYEQYF | TGCGCCAGCAGCATCACCGGGACTAGCGGAAAGTACGAGCAGTACTTC
TRBJ1-6 | TRBV6-1 | few | TRBD1 | CASGGRQGTNSPLHF | TGTGCCAGCGGGGGCCGACAGGGTACCAATTCACCCCTCCACTTT
TRBJ1-5 | TRBV9 | - | TRBD1 | CASSGGTGNQPQHF | TGTGCCAGCAGCGGGGGGACAGGGAATCAGCCCCAGCATTTT
TRBJ2-1 | TRBV1 | few | - | CTSSQDQAGVPNEQFF | TGCACCAGCAGCCAAGATCAAGCGGGAGTTCCAAATGAGCAGTTCTTC
TRBJ2-3 | TRBV14 | - | TRBD2 | CASSPGGGTDTQYF | TGTGCCAGCAGCCCTGGGGGGGGCACAGATACGCAGTATTTT
TRBJ1-4 | TRBV7-6 | - | TRBD1 | CASSLVPTGVTATNEKLFF | TGTGCCAGCAGCTTAGTCCCGACAGGGGTGACGGCAACTAATGAAAAACTGTTTTTT
TRBJ2-7 | TRBV2 | - | TRBD2 | CASSGRGLAGGFSYEQYF | TGTGCCAGCAGTGGACGGGGACTAGCGGGAGGCTTCTCCTACGAGCAGTACTTC
TRBJ1-5 | TRBV11-2 | - | - | CASSLDVFDSTNQPQHF | TGTGCCAGCAGCTTAGATGTATTTGACAGTACGAATCAGCCCCAGCATTTT
TRBJ1-5 | TRBV21-1 | - | - | CASSKVRGNQPQHF | TGTGCCAGCAGCAAAGTGAGGGGCAATCAGCCCCAGCATTTT
TRBJ2-2 | TRBV4-2 | - | TRBD2 | CASSPETSGRTLGELFF | TGTGCCAGCAGCCCTGAGACTAGCGGGAGAACCCTCGGGGAGCTGTTTTTT
TRBJ1-1 | TRBV6-1 | few | - | CASTGNMNTEAFF | TGTGCCAGCACGGGAAATATGAACACTGAAGCTTTCTTT
TRBJ2-7 | TRBV5-4 | - | TRBD2 | CASRSGTSTYEQYF | TGTGCCAGCAGGAGCGGGACGTCCACCTACGAGCAGTACTTC
TRBJ1-2 | TRBV6-1 | - | TRBD1 | CASAFRGVDYGYTF | TGTGCCAGCGCCTTCAGGGGGGTTGACTATGGCTACACCTTC
TRBJ2-4 | TRBV29-1 | - | - | CSVETGIDIQYF | TGCAGCGTTGAAACGGGGATAGACATTCAGTACTTC
TRBJ1-5 | TRBV27 | - | - | CASTGDPNQPQHF | TGTGCCAGCACAGGGGATCCTAATCAGCCCCAGCATTTT
TRBJ2-5 | TRBV5-1 | - | - | CASSLGVRVGETQYF | TGCGCCAGCAGCTTGGGGGTTCGGGTGGGAGAGACCCAGTACTTC
TRBJ2-2 | TRBV2 | - | - | CASMGQNTGELFF | TGTGCCAGCATGGGACAGAACACCGGGGAGCTGTTTTTT
TRBJ1-6 | TRBV2 | few | - | CASSGLQVGLGSPLHF | TGTGCCAGCAGTGGCCTACAGGTGGGACTGGGTTCACCCCTCCACTTT
TRBJ1-2 | TRBV7-2 | - | TRBD1 | CASSPNRGLSYGYTF | TGTGCCAGCAGCCCAAACAGGGGGCTTAGTTATGGCTACACCTTC
TRBJ2-2 | TRBV29-1 | - | TRBD1 | CSARQGATNTGELFF | TGCAGCGCACGACAGGGGGCGACCAACACCGGGGAGCTGTTTTTT
TRBJ2-1 | TRBV19 | - | TRBD2 | CASSLLAGIGNEQFF | TGTGCCAGTAGTCTCCTAGCGGGAATAGGGAATGAGCAGTTCTTC
TRBJ1-3 | TRBV7-7 | - | - | CASSLASRTSSGNTIYF | TGTGCTAGCAGCTTAGCGTCACGAACAAGCTCTGGAAACACCATATATTTT
TRBJ1-5 | TRBV6-1 | - | TRBD1 | CASSLTGGNQPQHF | TGTGCCAGCAGTCTTACAGGGGGCAATCAGCCCCAGCATTTT
TRBJ2-1 | TRBV11-3 | - | TRBD2 | CASSSTSANEQFF | TGTGCCAGCAGCTCGACTAGCGCCAATGAGCAGTTCTTC
TRBJ1-4 | TRBV30 | - | - | CAWSTQLNEKLFF | TGTGCCTGGAGTACACAGCTTAATGAAAAACTGTTTTTT
TRBJ2-7 | TRBV6-6 | few | TRBD2 | CASIERETSSYEQYF | TGTGCCAGCATCGAGCGGGAGACGTCCTCCTACGAGCAGTACTTC
TRBJ2-6 | TRBV28 | - | TRBD1 | CASSASGTASSSGANVLTF | TGTGCCAGCAGTGCTTCCGGGACAGCAAGCTCTTCTGGGGCCAACGTCCTGACTTTC
TRBJ2-7 | TRBV29-1 | few | - | CSVDDRRSSYEQYF | TGCAGCGTTGACGACAGAAGGAGCTCCTACGAGCAGTACTTC
TRBJ2-5 | TRBV7-2 | - | TRBD2 | CASSSGLAGGPLGEQYF | TGTGCCAGCAGCTCGGGACTAGCGGGAGGGCCTTTAGGGGAGCAGTACTTC
TRBJ2-7 | TRBV6-1 | - | TRBD1 | CASYDWDRGDEQYF | TGTGCCAGCTACGACTGGGACAGGGGGGACGAGCAGTACTTC
TRBJ2-2 | TRBV6-5 | - | - | CASASSRGTGELFF | TGTGCCAGCGCGTCAAGCCGGGGGACCGGGGAGCTGTTTTTT
TRBJ2-5 | TRBV25-1 | - | TRBD2 | CASSDPSGKGKTQYF | TGTGCCAGCAGTGATCCGAGCGGGAAGGGGAAGACCCAGTACTTC
TRBJ1-5 | TRBV19 | - | - | CASSIMPQHF | TGTGCCAGTAGTATTATGCCCCAGCATTTT
TRBJ1-6 | TRBV11-2 | once | TRBD1 | CASSQPTGQGINSPLHF | TGTGCCAGCAGCCAGCCAACTGGACAGGGAATAAATTCACCCCTCCACTTT
TRBJ2-7 | TRBV28 | once | TRBD1 | CASSQYRGGSYEQYF | TGTGCCAGCAGTCAGTACAGGGGCGGCTCCTACGAGCAGTACTTC
TRBJ2-3 | TRBV7-6 | - | TRBD2 | CASSATSGRGGTDTQYF | TGTGCCAGCAGCGCAACTAGCGGGAGAGGCGGAACAGATACGCAGTATTTT
TRBJ2-6 | TRBV25-1 | - | TRBD1 | CASTSGTGPSGANVLTF | TGTGCCAGCACCTCCGGGACAGGGCCCTCTGGGGCCAACGTCCTGACTTTC
TRBJ1-6 | TRBV6-5 | - | - | CASSRTAFGSLHF | TGTGCCAGCAGTCGGACTGCGTTCGGGTCCCTCCACTTT